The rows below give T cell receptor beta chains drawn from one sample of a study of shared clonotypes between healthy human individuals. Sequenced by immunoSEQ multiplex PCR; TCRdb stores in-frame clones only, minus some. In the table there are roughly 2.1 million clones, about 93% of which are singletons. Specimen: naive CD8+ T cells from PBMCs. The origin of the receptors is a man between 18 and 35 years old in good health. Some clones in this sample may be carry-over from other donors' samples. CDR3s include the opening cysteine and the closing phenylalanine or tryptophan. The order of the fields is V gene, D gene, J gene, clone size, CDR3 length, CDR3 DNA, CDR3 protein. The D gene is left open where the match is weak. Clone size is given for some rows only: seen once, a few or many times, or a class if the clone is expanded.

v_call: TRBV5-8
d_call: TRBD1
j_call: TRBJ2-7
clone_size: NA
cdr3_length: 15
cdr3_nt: TGTGCCAGCAGCTTCATCGGGACAGGGCAGGACGAGCAGTACTTC
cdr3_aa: CASSFIGTGQDEQYF

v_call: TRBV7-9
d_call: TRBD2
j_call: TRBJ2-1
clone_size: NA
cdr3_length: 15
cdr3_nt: TGTGCCAGCAGCCTCGGACTAGCGGGGTACAATGAGCAGTTCTTC
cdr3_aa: CASSLGLAGYNEQFF

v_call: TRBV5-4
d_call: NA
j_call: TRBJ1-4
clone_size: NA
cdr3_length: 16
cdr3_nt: TGTGCCAGCAGCTTACGACGCGAACAGGGTAATGAAAAACTGTTTTTT
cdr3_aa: CASSLRREQGNEKLFF

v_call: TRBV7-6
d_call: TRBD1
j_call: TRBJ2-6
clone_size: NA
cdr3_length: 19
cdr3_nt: TGTGCCAGCAGCTTAGAGTCGGGACAGAAGCTCTCTGGGGCCAACGTCCTGACTTTC
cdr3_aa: CASSLESGQKLSGANVLTF

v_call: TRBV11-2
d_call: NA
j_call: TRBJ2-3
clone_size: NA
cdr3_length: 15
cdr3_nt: TGTGCCAGCAGCCTTGGCGGGATAGGACCAGATACGCAGTATTTT
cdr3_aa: CASSLGGIGPDTQYF

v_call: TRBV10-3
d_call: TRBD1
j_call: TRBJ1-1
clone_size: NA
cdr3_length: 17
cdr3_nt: TGTGCCATCAGTGAGTCGACAGGGGGCTATAGGGGCACTGAAGCTTTCTTT
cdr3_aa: CAISESTGGYRGTEAFF

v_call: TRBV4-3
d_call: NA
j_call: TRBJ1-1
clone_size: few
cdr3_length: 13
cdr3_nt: TGCGCCAGCAGCCAAGATCACAGGACTGAAGCTTTCTTT
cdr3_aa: CASSQDHRTEAFF

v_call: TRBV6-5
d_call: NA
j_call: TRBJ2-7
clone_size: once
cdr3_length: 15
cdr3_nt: TGTGCCAGCAGTACACCCGGGCCGCTATCCTACGAGCAGTACTTC
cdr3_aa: CASSTPGPLSYEQYF

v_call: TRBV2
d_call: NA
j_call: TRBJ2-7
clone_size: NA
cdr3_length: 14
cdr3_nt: TGTGCCAGCAGTGAAGTACCGAGCTCCTACGAGCAGTACTTC
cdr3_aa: CASSEVPSSYEQYF

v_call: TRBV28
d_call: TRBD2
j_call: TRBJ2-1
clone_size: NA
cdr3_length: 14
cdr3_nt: TGTGCCAGCAGTTTTGTAGCGGGTCCTTCGGAGCAGTTCTTC
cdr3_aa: CASSFVAGPSEQFF

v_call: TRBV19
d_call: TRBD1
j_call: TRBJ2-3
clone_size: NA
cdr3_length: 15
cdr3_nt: TGTGCCAGTAGTTCACGGGACAGCCGCACAGATACGCAGTATTTT
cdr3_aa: CASSSRDSRTDTQYF

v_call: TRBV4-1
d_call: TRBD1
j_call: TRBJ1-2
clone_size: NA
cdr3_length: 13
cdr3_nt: TGCGCCAGCAGCTCTACAGGGGACTATGGCTACACCTTC
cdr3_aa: CASSSTGDYGYTF

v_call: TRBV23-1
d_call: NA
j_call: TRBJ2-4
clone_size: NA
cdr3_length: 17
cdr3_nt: TGCGCCAGCAGTCCGGCAGGGGCAGGGCGGGCCAAAAACATTCAGTACTTC
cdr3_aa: CASSPAGAGRAKNIQYF

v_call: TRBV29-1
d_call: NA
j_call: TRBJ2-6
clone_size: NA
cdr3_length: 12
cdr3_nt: TGCAGCGCGGTCGCCGGGGCCAACGTCCTGACTTTC
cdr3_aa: CSAVAGANVLTF

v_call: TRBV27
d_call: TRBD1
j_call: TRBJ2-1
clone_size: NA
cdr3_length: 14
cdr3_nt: TGTGCCAGCAGTTTCCGGACAGGGAACAATGAGCAGTTCTTC
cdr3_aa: CASSFRTGNNEQFF

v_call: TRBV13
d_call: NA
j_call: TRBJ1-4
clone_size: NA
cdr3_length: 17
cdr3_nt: TGTGCCAGCAGCCTTACCGAGGACGGAGCAACTAATGAAAAACTGTTTTTT
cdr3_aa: CASSLTEDGATNEKLFF

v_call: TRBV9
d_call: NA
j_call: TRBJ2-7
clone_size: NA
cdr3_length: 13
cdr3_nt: TGTGCCAGCAGCGTAGGGGTTTTCGACGAGCAGTACTTC
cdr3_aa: CASSVGVFDEQYF

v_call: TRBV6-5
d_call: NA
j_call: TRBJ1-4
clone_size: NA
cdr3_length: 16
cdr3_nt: TGTGCCAGCAGTTACCTCCGGGACACCTCTAATGAAAAACTGTTTTTT
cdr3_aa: CASSYLRDTSNEKLFF

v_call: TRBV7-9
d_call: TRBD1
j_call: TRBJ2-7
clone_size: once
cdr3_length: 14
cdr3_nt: TGTGCCAGCAGCTTAGCGGGGACAGGGAACGAGCAGTACTTC
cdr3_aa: CASSLAGTGNEQYF

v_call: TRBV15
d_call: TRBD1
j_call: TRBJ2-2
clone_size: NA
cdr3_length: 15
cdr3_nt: TGTGCCACCAGCACCAGACAGGGAGTCACCGGGGAGCTGTTTTTT
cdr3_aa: CATSTRQGVTGELFF

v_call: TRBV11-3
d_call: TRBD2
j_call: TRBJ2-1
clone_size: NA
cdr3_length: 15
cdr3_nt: TGTGCCAGCAGCGTAGGGACTAGCGCACGCAATGAGCAGTTCTTC
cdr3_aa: CASSVGTSARNEQFF

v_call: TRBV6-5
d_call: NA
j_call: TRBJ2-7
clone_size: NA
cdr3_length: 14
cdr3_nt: TGTGCCAGCAGTTTAAACGGAAAACCCTACGAGCAGTACTTC
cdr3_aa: CASSLNGKPYEQYF

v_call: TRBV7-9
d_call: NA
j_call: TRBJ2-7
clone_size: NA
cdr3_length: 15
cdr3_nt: TGTGCCAGCAGCTTAGGGGAGACACTGAGCTACGAGCAGTACTTC
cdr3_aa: CASSLGETLSYEQYF

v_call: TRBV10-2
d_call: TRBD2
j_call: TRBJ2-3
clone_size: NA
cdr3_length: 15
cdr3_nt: TGCGCCAGCAGTGAGTTTGGACTAGCCACAGATACGCAGTATTTT
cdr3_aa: CASSEFGLATDTQYF

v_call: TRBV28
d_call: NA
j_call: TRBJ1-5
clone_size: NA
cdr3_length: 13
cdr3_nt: TGTGCCAGCAGTCCCCTCAGCAATCAGCCCCAGCATTTT
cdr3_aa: CASSPLSNQPQHF

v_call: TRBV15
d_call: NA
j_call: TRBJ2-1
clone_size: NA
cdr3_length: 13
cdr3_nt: TGTGCCACCAGCAGAGGGGAAGGGGATGAGCAGTTCTTC
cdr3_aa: CATSRGEGDEQFF

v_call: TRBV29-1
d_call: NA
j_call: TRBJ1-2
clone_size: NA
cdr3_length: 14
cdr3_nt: TGCAGCGTTGGGGATTGGGATCCCCCTTATGGCTACACCTTC
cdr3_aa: CSVGDWDPPYGYTF

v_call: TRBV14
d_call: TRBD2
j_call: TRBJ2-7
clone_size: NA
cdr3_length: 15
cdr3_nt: TGTGCCAGCAGCAAAGGACTAGCGTTAACCTACGAGCAGTACTTC
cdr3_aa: CASSKGLALTYEQYF

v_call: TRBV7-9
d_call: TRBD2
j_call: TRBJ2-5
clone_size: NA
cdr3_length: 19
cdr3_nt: TGTGCCAGCAGCTTTATTAGCCCTTGGACTAGCGGGAGCCAAGAGACCCAGTACTTC
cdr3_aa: CASSFISPWTSGSQETQYF

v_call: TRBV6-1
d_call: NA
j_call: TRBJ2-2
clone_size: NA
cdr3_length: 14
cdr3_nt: TGTGCCAGCAGTGATCTACTGCTTACCGGGGAGCTGTTTTTT
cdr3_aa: CASSDLLLTGELFF

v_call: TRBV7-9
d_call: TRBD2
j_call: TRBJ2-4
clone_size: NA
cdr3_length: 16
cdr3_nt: TGTGCCAGCAGCTTGACTAGCGGGAGGGCCAAAAACATTCAGTACTTC
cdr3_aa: CASSLTSGRAKNIQYF

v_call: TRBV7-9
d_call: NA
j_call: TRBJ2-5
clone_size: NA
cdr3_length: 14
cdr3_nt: TGTGCCAGCAGCTGGGGGGCGGTCAAAGAGACCCAGTACTTC
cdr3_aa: CASSWGAVKETQYF

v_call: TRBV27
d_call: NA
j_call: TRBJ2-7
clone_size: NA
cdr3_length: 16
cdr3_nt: TGTGCCAGCAGTTTATCAGCCCGACTAGGTATTTACGAGCAGTACTTC
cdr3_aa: CASSLSARLGIYEQYF

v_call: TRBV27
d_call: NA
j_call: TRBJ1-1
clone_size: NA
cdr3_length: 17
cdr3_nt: TGTGCCAGCAGTTTTGGTCTGATTGGACAGCTGAACACTGAAGCTTTCTTT
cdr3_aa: CASSFGLIGQLNTEAFF

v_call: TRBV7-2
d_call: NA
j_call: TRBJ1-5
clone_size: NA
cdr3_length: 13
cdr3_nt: TGTGCCAGCAGCTTTGGGAGCAATCAGCCCCAGCATTTT
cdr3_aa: CASSFGSNQPQHF

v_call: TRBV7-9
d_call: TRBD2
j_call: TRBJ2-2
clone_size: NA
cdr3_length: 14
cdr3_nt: TGTGCCAGCAGCTTTGGCGGGGGCACCGGGGAGCTGTTTTTT
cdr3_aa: CASSFGGGTGELFF

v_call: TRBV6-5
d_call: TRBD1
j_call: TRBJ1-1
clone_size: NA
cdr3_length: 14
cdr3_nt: TGTGCCAGCTGGGAATACAGGGGGAACACTGAAGCTTTCTTT
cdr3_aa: CASWEYRGNTEAFF